This T cell receptor beta chain comes out of a study of blood T cell repertoires in COVID-19. Study-level background: The cDNA or gDNA used as material had been derived from T cells, B-cell-depleted T cells, or PBMCs.

In the original processing: Cell counts per sample came from amplifying reference gene primers. Produced via immunoSEQ multiplex PCR; TCRdb's table is partial and in-frame only. V and J calls and clone size are as listed in that table; D and trimming were resolved from the DNA. Among over 200,000 clones listed, roughly nine tenths were seen once. Participants were aged about 18 to 100 years from some 24 US areas. Cohort assignment relied on participant-reported clinical history. This CDR3 is 15 amino acids long. Germline V gene sequence: CDR1 ENHRY, CDR2 SYGVKD. V lost 4 bases to trimming and J lost 2 bases; unmatched junction nucleotides: 4.

Sequencing used PBMCs or T cells enriched from blood (not recorded which). V and J are TRBV10-3 and TRBJ1-5; TRBD1 agrees at 8 bases. The clonotype originates from a human donor in a cohort exposed to, infected with or recovered from COVID-19 (not recorded which). The donor label of this sample is uncertain. The CDR3 DNA follows: TGTGCCATCAGTGTAGCACAGGGGGGCAATCAGCCCCAGCATTTT. This sequence encodes CAISVAQGGNQPQHF.